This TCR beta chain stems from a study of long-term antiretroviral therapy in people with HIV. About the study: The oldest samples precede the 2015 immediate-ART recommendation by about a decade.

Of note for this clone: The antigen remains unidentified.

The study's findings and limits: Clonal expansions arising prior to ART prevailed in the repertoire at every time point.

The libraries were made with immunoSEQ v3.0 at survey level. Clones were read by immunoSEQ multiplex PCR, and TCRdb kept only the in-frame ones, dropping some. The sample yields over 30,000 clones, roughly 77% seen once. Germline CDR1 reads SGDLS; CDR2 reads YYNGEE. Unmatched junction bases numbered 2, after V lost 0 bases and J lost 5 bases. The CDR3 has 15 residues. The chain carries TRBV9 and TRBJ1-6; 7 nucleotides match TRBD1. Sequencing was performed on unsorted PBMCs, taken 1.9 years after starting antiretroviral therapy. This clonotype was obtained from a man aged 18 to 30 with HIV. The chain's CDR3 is CASSVAGQDNSPLHF. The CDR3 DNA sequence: TGTGCCAGCAGCGTAGCCGGACAGGATAATTCACCCCTCCACTTT.